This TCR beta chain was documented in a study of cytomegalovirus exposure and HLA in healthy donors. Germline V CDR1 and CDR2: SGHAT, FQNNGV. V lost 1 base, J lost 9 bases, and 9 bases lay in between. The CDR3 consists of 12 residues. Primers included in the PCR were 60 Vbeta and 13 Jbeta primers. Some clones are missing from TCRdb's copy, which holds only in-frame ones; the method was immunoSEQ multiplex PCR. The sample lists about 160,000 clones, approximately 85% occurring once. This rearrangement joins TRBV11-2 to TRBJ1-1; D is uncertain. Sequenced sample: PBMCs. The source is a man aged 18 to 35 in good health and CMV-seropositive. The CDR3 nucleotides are TGTGCCAGCAGCTTAGCAACGCGGCAAGCTTTCTTT. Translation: CASSLATRQAFF.